The source of this T cell receptor (beta chain) is a study of CD8 T cells in Susac syndrome. After extraction with the RNeasy kit, roughly 0.5 to 1 ug of the RNA was reverse transcribed using random hexamers. The immunoSEQ assay covered 54 Vbeta and 13 Jbeta segments for CDR3. TCRdb re-called the immunoSEQ multiplex PCR reads with MiXCR, one entry per CDR3 protein. The table records 150,000 to 200,000 distinct CDR3 sequences, less than 95% of them present only once. Study-wide points: The study recognized that the number of individuals in its TCR sequencing and HLA analysis was relatively small.

Between the trimmed V and J ends, which lost 5 bases and 8 bases, there was a span of 13 bases. The CDR3 has 13 residues. The V gene's germline CDR1 is SGHTA and CDR2 FQGTGA. Peripheral blood CD8+ and CD4+ T cells were profiled by TCR beta sequencing. Negative isolation yielded the CD8+ and CD4+ T cells, while FACS enriched the TEMRA cells. This clonotype showed up just once. The antigen is unknown. This chain uses TRBV7-3 with TRBJ2-1; D might be TRBD2 (6 bases). The origin of this receptor is a human donor with multiple sclerosis. Input material: CD4+ T cells from PBMCs. CDR3: CASSPGVLDEQFF. CDR3 coding DNA: TGTGCCAGCAGCCCGGGAGTTTTGGATGAGCAGTTCTTC.